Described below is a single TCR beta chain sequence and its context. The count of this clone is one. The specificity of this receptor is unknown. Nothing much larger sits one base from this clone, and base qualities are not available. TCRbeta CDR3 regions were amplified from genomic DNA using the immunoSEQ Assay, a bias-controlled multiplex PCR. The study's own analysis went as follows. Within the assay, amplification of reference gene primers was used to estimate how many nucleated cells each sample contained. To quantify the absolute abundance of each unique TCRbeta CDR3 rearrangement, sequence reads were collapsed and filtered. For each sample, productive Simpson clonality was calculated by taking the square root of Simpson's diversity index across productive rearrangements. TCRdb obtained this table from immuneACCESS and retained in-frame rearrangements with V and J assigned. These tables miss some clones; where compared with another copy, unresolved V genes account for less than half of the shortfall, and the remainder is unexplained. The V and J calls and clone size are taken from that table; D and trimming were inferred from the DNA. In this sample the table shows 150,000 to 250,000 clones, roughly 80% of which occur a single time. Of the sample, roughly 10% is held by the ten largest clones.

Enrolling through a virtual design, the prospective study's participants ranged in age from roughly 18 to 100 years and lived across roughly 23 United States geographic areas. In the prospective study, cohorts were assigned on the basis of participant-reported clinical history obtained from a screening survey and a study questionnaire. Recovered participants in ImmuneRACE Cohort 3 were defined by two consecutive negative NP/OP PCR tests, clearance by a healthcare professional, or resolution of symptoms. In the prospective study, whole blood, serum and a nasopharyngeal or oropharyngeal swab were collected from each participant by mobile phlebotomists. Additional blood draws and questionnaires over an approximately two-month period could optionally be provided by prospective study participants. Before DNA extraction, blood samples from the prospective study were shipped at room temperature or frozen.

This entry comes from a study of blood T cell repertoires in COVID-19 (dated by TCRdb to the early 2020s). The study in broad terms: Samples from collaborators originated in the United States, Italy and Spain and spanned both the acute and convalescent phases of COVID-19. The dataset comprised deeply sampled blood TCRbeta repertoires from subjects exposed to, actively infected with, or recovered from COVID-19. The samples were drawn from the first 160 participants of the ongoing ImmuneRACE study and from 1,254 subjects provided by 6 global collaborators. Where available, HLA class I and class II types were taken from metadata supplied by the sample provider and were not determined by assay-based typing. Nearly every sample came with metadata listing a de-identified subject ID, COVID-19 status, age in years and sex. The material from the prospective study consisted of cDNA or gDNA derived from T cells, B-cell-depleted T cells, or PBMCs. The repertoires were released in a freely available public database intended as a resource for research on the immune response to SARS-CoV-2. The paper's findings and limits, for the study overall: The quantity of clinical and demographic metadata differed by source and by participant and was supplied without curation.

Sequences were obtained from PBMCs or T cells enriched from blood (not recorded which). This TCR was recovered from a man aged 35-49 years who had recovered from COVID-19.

The encoded CDR3 is CASSLTGTPYEQYF. The nucleotide sequence reads TGTGCCAGCAGTTTAACAGGTACACCCTACGAGCAGTACTTC. The rearrangement joined TRBV28 to TRBJ2-7; 5 matching bases give a weak D call of TRBD1. V is clipped by 2 bases and J by 2 bases, and the sequence between their germline boundaries is 10 bases long. Per the germline V gene, MDHEN is the CDR1 and SYDVKM is the CDR2. Spanning cysteine to phenylalanine, the CDR3 consists of 14 amino acids. Kept here is only the CDR3 DNA, which spans 42 bases and is read in frame from base 1. Reference TRBV28 and TRBJ2-7 proteins supply the regions before and after the CDR3; the full variable domain is: DVKVTQSSRYLVKRTGEKVFLECVQDMDHENMFWYRQDPGLGLRLIYFSYDVKMKEKGDIPEGYSVSREKKERFSLILESASTNQTSMYLCASSLTGTPYEQYFGPGTRLTVT.